Sequencing of this TCR beta chain was carried out in a study of technical replicates of blood from a handful of donors. Trimming removed 3 bases at V and 4 bases at J, with 12 bases between. The CDR3 totals 15 residues. Germline assignment: CDR1 MNHEY and CDR2 SVGAGI. Method: immunoSEQ multiplex PCR; TCRdb's copy keeps in-frame clones and lacks some. The sample includes some 91,000 clones, about 94% of them seen just once. This clone has only one observation. The TCR was taken from a human donor in good health. Material for sequencing was T cells isolated from PBMCs. The rearrangement links TRBV6-5 to TRBJ2-2; tentatively, D is TRBD1 (6 bases). The CDR3: CASSYQGQATGELFF. CDR3 in DNA: TGTGCCAGCAGTTATCAGGGGCAGGCCACCGGGGAGCTGTTTTTT.